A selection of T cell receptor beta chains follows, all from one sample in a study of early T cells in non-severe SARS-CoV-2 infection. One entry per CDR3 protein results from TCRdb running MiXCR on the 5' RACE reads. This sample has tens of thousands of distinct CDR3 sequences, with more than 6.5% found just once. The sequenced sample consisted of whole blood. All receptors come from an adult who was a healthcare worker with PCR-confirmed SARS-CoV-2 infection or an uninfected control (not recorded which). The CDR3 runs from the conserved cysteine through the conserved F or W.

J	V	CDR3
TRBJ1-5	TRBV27	CASSLTGASQPQHF
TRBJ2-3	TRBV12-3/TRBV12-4	CASRLAGGTDTQYF
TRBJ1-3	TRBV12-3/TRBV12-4	CASSLPLWTSGNTIYF
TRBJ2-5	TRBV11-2	CVSSLGVRSEETQYF
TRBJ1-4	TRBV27	CASSFIRDTNEKLFF
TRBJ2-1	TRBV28	CASFRPSGMRYNEQFF
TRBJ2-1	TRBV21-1	CASSFNEQFF
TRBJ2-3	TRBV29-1	CSVEERSTDTQYF
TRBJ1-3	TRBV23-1	CASSVNINRASGNTIYF
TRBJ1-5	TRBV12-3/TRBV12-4	CASTLGGQPQHF
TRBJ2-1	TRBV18	CASSQEQFF